This TCR beta chain was identified during a study of blood T cell repertoires in COVID-19. Study background: The samples span acute and convalescent COVID-19 from the United States, Italy and Spain. PBMCs, B-cell-depleted T cells, or T cells were the source of the cDNA or gDNA that made up the material.

CDR1 SGHTA and CDR2 FQGTGA come from the germline V gene. The CDR3 contains 16 residues. J lost 6 bases, V lost 5 bases, and 11 bases had no gene match. Original analysis: Nucleated cell number was recorded as an estimate derived from reference gene primer amplification. Generated by immunoSEQ multiplex PCR, the TCRdb table keeps only in-frame clones and is missing some. V and J calls and clone size are given by that table; D and trimming were obtained from the DNA. The sample has 85,000 to 90,000 clones; 75% to 90% are singletons. Sequencing input: peripheral blood. The receptor comes from a human donor in a cohort sampled during active COVID-19. The genes are TRBV7-3 and TRBJ2-1; 9 bases are shared with TRBD2. CDR3 protein: CASSPWGSGGLNEQFF. The CDR3 DNA reads as TGTGCCAGCAGCCCCTGGGGTAGCGGGGGCCTCAATGAGCAGTTCTTC.